Listed below are T cell receptor beta chains from one sample, sequenced in a study of blood T cell repertoires in COVID-19. Sequencing was performed with immunoSEQ multiplex PCR; in TCRdb, only in-frame clones are kept and a portion is missing. The repertoire holds 85,000 to 130,000 clones, with around 87% as singletons. The sample consisted of peripheral blood. All receptors derive from a man aged 50-60 years with acute or convalescent COVID-19. CDR3s leave out the opening cysteine and the closing phenylalanine or tryptophan. The D gene is left open where the match is weak.

D,V,CDR3
TRBD1,TRBV5-1,ASAQGRNTEAF
TRBD1,TRBV24-1,ATTRTGLNEQF
.,TRBV28,ASSPQGLELF
.,TRBV28,ASSFGLAYAEQY
.,TRBV3-1/TRBV3-2,ASSQDRGSSYNSPLH
TRBD1,TRBV6-5,ASTPRGQGRETQY
TRBD2,TRBV15,ATSRDPRLAGGYNEQF
TRBD2,TRBV5-1,ASSRDSGTREQF
TRBD1,TRBV6-1,ASSISGQALYEQY
TRBD2,TRBV2,ASGRSGGGNEQF
TRBD1,TRBV6-5,ASMRTGEGYT
TRBD2,TRBV3-1/TRBV3-2,ASSPRSAGGYEQY
TRBD1,TRBV25-1,ASRKTGAYEQY
.,TRBV7-8,ASSLMRFGTGELF
.,TRBV27,ASSPLSPGPSGADTQY
.,TRBV10-3,AISYSSTDTQY
TRBD1,TRBV2,ASSGTGVRDTQY
TRBD2,TRBV4-1,ASSQLIAGVVDTGELF
TRBD1,TRBV7-9,ASSSSGQGKHQPQH
TRBD2,TRBV4-1,ASSQDPAGRYNEQF
.,TRBV30,AWRGLNSPLH
TRBD2,TRBV10-1,ASSPPTSGSRNEQF
TRBD1,TRBV14,ASSPPWDRGREKLF
TRBD1,TRBV6-1,ASSEGTGNQPQH
.,TRBV19,ASSTRQGIVEQY
TRBD1,TRBV5-1,ASREGQGSYEQY
.,TRBV5-4,ASSLEMAPRDTQY
.,TRBV2,ASSEEGRPQDTQY
TRBD2,TRBV5-1,ASTEAGGRYEQY
.,TRBV30,AWSVGENTEAF
.,TRBV18,ASSPLGANTGELF
TRBD2,TRBV28,ASSPGTIEETQY
TRBD2,TRBV18,ASSPIGRPHEQF
.,TRBV5-1,ASSLGQTNTEAF
TRBD1,TRBV29-1,SVRSDRGAKNIQY
TRBD1,TRBV19,ASSIGQGRDEQF
.,TRBV7-8,ASRNDRYNEQF
.,TRBV7-8,ASSLVGAGFYNEQF